These T cell receptor beta chains were read from a single sample in a study of vaccination effects on CD4 cells after COVID-19. No antigen has been assigned to these receptors. Profiling relied on immunoSEQ multiplex PCR, and the TCRdb table lists in-frame clones only, not all of them. The sample has approximately 30,000 clones; 80% to 90% are singletons. The sequenced sample was CD4+ T cells from PBMCs cultured with HCoV-NL63 spike peptides, obtained after COVID-19 vaccination. These receptors were obtained from a human donor who received a COVID-19 vaccine. Some clones in this sample may be carry-over from other donors' samples. CDR3s include the opening cysteine and the closing phenylalanine or tryptophan. Each record gives: D gene, J gene, V gene, clone size, CDR3 protein, CDR3 DNA. A D gene is named only where the DNA matches it firmly. The size entry is marked missing in some rows and otherwise reads once, few, many or a size class.

TRBD1	TRBJ1-1	TRBV6-1	-	CASSVLQGQGNTEAFF	TGTGCCAGCAGTGTACTCCAGGGACAGGGGAACACTGAAGCTTTCTTT
-	TRBJ1-3	TRBV6-2/TRBV6-3	-	CASSFGGPGNTIYF	TGTGCCAGCAGTTTTGGGGGGCCTGGAAACACCATATATTTT
TRBD1	TRBJ1-6	TRBV24-1	-	CATSAADRDNSPLHF	TGTGCCACCAGTGCTGCGGACAGGGATAATTCACCCCTCCACTTT
-	TRBJ2-1	TRBV24-1	-	CATSGQYNEQFF	TGTGCCACCAGTGGACAGTACAATGAGCAGTTCTTC
TRBD1	TRBJ1-5	TRBV19	-	CASRPGTGVGQPQHF	TGTGCCAGTAGGCCCGGGACAGGGGTGGGTCAGCCCCAGCATTTT
-	TRBJ2-5	TRBV3-1/TRBV3-2	-	CASSQETQYF	TGTGCCAGCAGCCAAGAGACCCAGTACTTC
TRBD1	TRBJ2-3	TRBV19	once	CASRRQGRTDTQYF	TGTGCCAGCAGACGACAGGGGCGCACAGATACGCAGTATTTT
TRBD1	TRBJ1-4	TRBV18	-	CASSPGQGNEKLFF	TGTGCCAGCTCACCGGGACAGGGAAATGAAAAACTGTTTTTT
-	TRBJ1-6	TRBV6-5	-	CASSYGKNLDSPLHF	TGTGCCAGCAGTTACGGCAAGAACCTTGATTCACCCCTCCACTTT
TRBD1	TRBJ1-1	TRBV3-1/TRBV3-2	-	CASSQVGSRDRGKNTEAFF	TGTGCCAGCAGCCAAGTTGGTTCCCGGGACAGGGGGAAGAACACTGAAGCTTTCTTT
-	TRBJ2-2	TRBV5-5	-	CASSLLVGAPGELFF	TGTGCCAGCAGCCTTTTAGTAGGGGCCCCCGGGGAGCTGTTTTTT
-	TRBJ1-2	TRBV6-6	-	CASSYLGSYYGYTF	TGTGCCAGCAGTTACTTGGGCAGCTACTATGGCTACACCTTC
-	TRBJ2-3	TRBV30	few	CAWTPGRLDTQYF	TGTGCCTGGACCCCAGGCCGGTTAGATACGCAGTATTTT
-	TRBJ2-1	TRBV7-2	-	CASSLGHYNEQFF	TGTGCCAGCAGCTTAGGGCACTACAATGAGCAGTTCTTC
-	TRBJ2-1	TRBV3-1/TRBV3-2	-	CASSQTGGPRHEQFF	TGTGCCAGCAGCCAGACCGGGGGCCCGAGGCATGAGCAGTTCTTC
TRBD2	TRBJ2-1	TRBV7-3	few	CASSLGGGVTYNEQFF	TGTGCCAGCAGCTTAGGTGGGGGGGTGACATACAATGAGCAGTTCTTC
-	TRBJ1-6	TRBV30	few	CAWSVRGTVLHF	TGTGCCTGGAGTGTACGCGGGACTGTTCTCCACTTT
-	TRBJ1-1	TRBV6-5	-	CASGLMNTEAFF	TGTGCCTCCGGGTTGATGAACACTGAAGCTTTCTTT
TRBD2	TRBJ2-5	TRBV7-9	-	CASSLAKGLAGVETQYF	TGTGCCAGCAGCTTAGCGAAGGGACTAGCGGGGGTAGAGACCCAGTACTTC
-	TRBJ1-3	TRBV7-2	few	CASSLVGQGSFGNTIYF	TGTGCCAGCAGCTTAGTAGGACAAGGTTCCTTTGGAAACACCATATATTTT
-	TRBJ1-4	TRBV6-4	-	CASSDGTDNEKLFF	TGTGCCAGCAGTGACGGGACGGATAATGAAAAACTGTTTTTT
TRBD1	TRBJ2-5	TRBV2	-	CASRTGGETQYF	TGTGCCAGCAGAACAGGGGGAGAGACCCAGTACTTC
-	TRBJ1-1	TRBV9	-	CASSVVDRGGEAFF	TGTGCCAGCAGCGTAGTTGACCGGGGTGGTGAAGCTTTCTTT
-	TRBJ2-2	TRBV18	-	CASSPGHQNTGELFF	TGTGCCAGCTCACCAGGGCACCAGAACACCGGGGAGCTGTTTTTT
-	TRBJ2-3	TRBV6-6	-	CASSYLDTQYF	TGTGCCAGCAGCTACCTAGATACGCAGTATTTT
-	TRBJ1-4	TRBV20-1	-	CSASWESRPEKLFF	TGCAGTGCTAGTTGGGAATCGCGCCCGGAAAAACTGTTTTTT
-	TRBJ2-2	TRBV19	-	CASKGLRTHDNTGELFF	TGTGCCAGTAAGGGGTTGAGGACACACGATAACACCGGGGAGCTGTTTTTT
-	TRBJ1-2	TRBV21-1	once	CASSKWDRPLLYGYTF	TGTGCCAGCAGCAAATGGGACAGGCCTCTCCTCTATGGCTACACCTTC
-	TRBJ1-1	TRBV2	once	CASSDRWNTEAFF	TGTGCCAGCAGTGATCGGTGGAACACTGAAGCTTTCTTT
-	TRBJ2-1	TRBV7-3	-	CASSTDRDNEQFF	TGTGCCAGCAGCACGGACAGAGACAATGAGCAGTTCTTC
-	TRBJ2-1	TRBV5-1	few	CASSWDLRDGEQFF	TGCGCCAGCAGCTGGGACCTAAGGGACGGTGAGCAGTTCTTC
TRBD1	TRBJ1-6	TRBV5-1	-	CASSREQGDNSPLHF	TGCGCCAGCAGTCGGGAACAGGGGGATAATTCACCCCTCCACTTT
-	TRBJ1-2	TRBV5-4	-	CASSLGHVNPNYGYTF	TGTGCCAGCAGCTTGGGCCACGTAAACCCTAACTATGGCTACACCTTC
-	TRBJ1-6	TRBV4-3	-	CASSQEQISPLHF	TGCGCCAGCAGCCAAGAACAGATTTCACCCCTCCACTTT
TRBD1	TRBJ1-3	TRBV5-1	-	CASSLGPDRVSGNTIYF	TGCGCCAGCAGCTTGGGGCCTGACAGGGTCTCTGGAAACACCATATATTTT
TRBD2	TRBJ2-2	TRBV11-2	-	CASSRGLAGTGELFF	TGTGCCAGCAGCCGTGGACTAGCGGGCACCGGGGAGCTGTTTTTT
-	TRBJ1-6	TRBV6-1	-	CASSPRGGNSPLHF	TGTGCCAGCAGTCCCAGGGGAGGGAATTCACCCCTCCACTTT
TRBD2	TRBJ2-4	TRBV27	-	CASSYSGGAHIQYF	TGTGCCAGCAGTTATAGCGGGGGGGCACACATTCAGTACTTC
-	TRBJ2-5	TRBV9	medium-sized	CASSAGDHQETQYF	TGTGCCAGCAGCGCTGGGGACCACCAAGAGACCCAGTACTTC
-	TRBJ2-5	TRBV4-1	-	CASSLLEADETQYF	TGCGCCAGCAGTCTCTTGGAGGCGGACGAGACCCAGTACTTC
-	TRBJ1-5	TRBV2	-	CASNGLAGAISPQHF	TGTGCCAGCAATGGGTTGGCAGGGGCAATCAGCCCCCAGCATTTT
-	TRBJ1-5	TRBV21-1	-	CASSRFGSGQPQHF	TGTGCCAGCAGTCGTTTTGGCTCGGGTCAGCCCCAGCATTTT